Listed below are T cell receptor delta chains from one sample, sequenced in a study of Vδ1+ human thymocytes. TCRdb re-called clones from the multiplex PCR reads via CATT. This table holds 50,000 to 75,000 delta-chain clones, around 16% found once. Sequencing was done on a sample of Vdelta1+ gamma-delta thymocytes from the thymus. The receptors derive from a girl under three years old who had congenital heart surgery. The CDR3 runs from the conserved cysteine through the conserved F or W. The order of the fields is J gene, D gene, V gene, clone size, CDR3 protein, CDR3 DNA. A D gene is named only where the DNA matches it firmly. Where a row states a size, it is once, few, many or the class of an expanded clone; other rows omit it.

j_gene: TRDJ1; d_gene: TRDD3; v_gene: TRAV29/DV5; abundance: -; CDR3aa: CAASDPYWGTDKLIF; CDR3nt: TGTGCAGCAAGCGATCCTTACTGGGGGACCGATAAACTCATCTTT
j_gene: TRDJ1; d_gene: TRDD3; v_gene: TRDV1; abundance: few; CDR3aa: CALVNRPNLLGDKSRELIF; CDR3nt: TGTGCTCTCGTCAATCGCCCGAACCTACTGGGGGATAAAAGTAGGGAACTCATCTTT
j_gene: TRDJ1; d_gene: TRDD3; v_gene: TRDV1; abundance: -; CDR3aa: CALGELLLGPTDKLIF; CDR3nt: TGTGCTCTTGGGGAACTTCTACTGGGGCCCACCGATAAACTCATCTTT
j_gene: TRDJ1; d_gene: TRDD3; v_gene: TRDV1; abundance: -; CDR3aa: CALGEASPFELGYTDKLIF; CDR3nt: TGTGCTCTTGGGGAAGCAAGTCCTTTTGAACTGGGGTACACCGATAAACTCATCTTT
j_gene: TRDJ1; d_gene: -; v_gene: TRDV1; abundance: few; CDR3aa: CALGPLYTDKLIF; CDR3nt: TGTGCTCTGGGACCCCTCTACACCGATAAACTCATCTTT
j_gene: TRDJ1; d_gene: TRDD3; v_gene: TRDV1; abundance: -; CDR3aa: CALGERSLSRTGVGKLIF; CDR3nt: TGTGCTCTTGGGGAGCGTTCCCTAAGCCGTACTGGGGTAGGTAAACTCATCTTT
j_gene: TRDJ1; d_gene: TRDD3; v_gene: TRAV29/DV5; abundance: -; CDR3aa: CAASAHPGGPKYTDKLIF; CDR3nt: TGTGCAGCAAGCGCGCACCCTGGGGGACCCAAGTACACCGATAAACTCATCTTT
j_gene: TRDJ1; d_gene: -; v_gene: TRDV1; abundance: -; CDR3aa: CALGESSLGPRWYTDKLIF; CDR3nt: TGTGCTCTTGGGGAATCTTCCCTAGGGCCGAGGTGGTACACCGATAAACTCATCTTT
j_gene: TRDJ1; d_gene: TRDD3; v_gene: TRDV1; abundance: few; CDR3aa: CALGELVGLPTKRTGGYETWYTDKLIF; CDR3nt: TGTGCTCTTGGGGAACTCGTTGGCCTTCCTACTAAACGTACTGGGGGATACGAGACTTGGTACACCGATAAACTCATCTTT
j_gene: TRDJ1; d_gene: TRDD3; v_gene: TRDV1; abundance: -; CDR3aa: CALGEPTILPDWGIGGLIF; CDR3nt: TGTGCTCTTGGGGAACCAACCATTCTTCCGGACTGGGGGATAGGCGGACTCATCTTT
j_gene: TRDJ2; d_gene: TRDD3; v_gene: TRDV1; abundance: -; CDR3aa: CALGELQGPTAGGSVQDLTAQLFF; CDR3nt: TGTGCTCTTGGGGAACTCCAAGGTCCTACCGCTGGGGGATCGGTGCAGGATTTGACAGCACAACTCTTCTTT
j_gene: TRDJ1; d_gene: TRDD3; v_gene: TRDV1; abundance: -; CDR3aa: CALGERNLLGDTPLPTDKLIF; CDR3nt: TGTGCTCTTGGGGAAAGGAACCTACTGGGGGATACTCCTCTCCCTACCGATAAACTCATCTTT
j_gene: TRDJ1; d_gene: TRDD3; v_gene: TRDV1; abundance: -; CDR3aa: CALGELSFLGIRSDKLIF; CDR3nt: TGTGCTCTTGGGGAACTATCCTTTTTGGGGATAAGGAGCGATAAACTCATCTTT
j_gene: TRDJ1; d_gene: -; v_gene: TRDV1; abundance: -; CDR3aa: CALGGSRGNHTDKLIF; CDR3nt: TGTGCTCTTGGGGGATCACGGGGGAATCACACCGATAAACTCATCTTT
j_gene: TRDJ1; d_gene: TRDD3; v_gene: TRDV1; abundance: few; CDR3aa: CAPGRIREVIF; CDR3nt: TGTGCTCCGGGGCGGATACGCGAAGTCATCTTT
j_gene: TRDJ1; d_gene: -; v_gene: TRDV1; abundance: few; CDR3aa: CALGTCLPSLLGDEYTDKLIF; CDR3nt: TGTGCTCTTGGGACTTGCCTTCCTAGTTTACTGGGGGACGAGTACACCGATAAACTCATCTTT
j_gene: TRDJ1; d_gene: TRDD3; v_gene: TRDV1; abundance: few; CDR3aa: CALGIRGYAATHKLIF; CDR3nt: TGTGCTCTTGGGATTAGGGGATACGCGGCAACTCATAAACTCATCTTT
j_gene: TRDJ1; d_gene: -; v_gene: TRDV1; abundance: few; CDR3aa: CALGESYVRRTDKLIF; CDR3nt: TGTGCTCTTGGGGAAAGTTATGTTCGGAGGACCGATAAACTCATCTTT
j_gene: TRDJ1; d_gene: TRDD3; v_gene: TRAV29/DV5; abundance: -; CDR3aa: CAATYLVLQSNWGVYTDKLIF; CDR3nt: TGTGCAGCCACATACCTGGTCCTACAAAGCAACTGGGGGGTGTACACCGATAAGCTCATCTTT
j_gene: TRDJ1; d_gene: TRDD3; v_gene: TRDV1; abundance: few; CDR3aa: CALGGKPYTVLGDMYTDKLIF; CDR3nt: TGTGCTCTTGGGGGAAAACCATATACAGTACTGGGGGATATGTACACCGATAAACTCATCTTT
j_gene: TRDJ1; d_gene: -; v_gene: TRDV1; abundance: -; CDR3aa: CALGPPPTRGATQWNKLIF; CDR3nt: TGTGCTCTTGGCCCGCCCCCAACGCGGGGAGCTACCCAGTGGAATAAACTCATCTTT
j_gene: TRDJ1; d_gene: TRDD3; v_gene: TRDV1; abundance: -; CDR3aa: CALGEPCRPWGIPKLIF; CDR3nt: TGTGCTCTTGGGGAACCCTGCCGCCCCTGGGGGATACCGAAACTCATCTTT
j_gene: TRDJ1; d_gene: -; v_gene: TRDV1; abundance: few; CDR3aa: CALGELRPGKLIF; CDR3nt: TGTGCTCTTGGGGAACTACGCCCCGGTAAACTCATCTTT
j_gene: TRDJ1; d_gene: TRDD3; v_gene: TRDV1; abundance: -; CDR3aa: CALGGSYPGGYWFPYTDKLIF; CDR3nt: TGTGCTCTTGGGGGTTCCTACCCTGGGGGATACTGGTTTCCGTACACCGATAAACTCATCTTT
j_gene: TRDJ1; d_gene: TRDD3; v_gene: TRDV1; abundance: few; CDR3aa: CALGELKCAPRWRTGGYLYTDKLIF; CDR3nt: TGTGCTCTTGGGGAACTGAAGTGTGCCCCCAGGTGGCGGACTGGGGGATACTTATACACCGATAAACTCATCTTT